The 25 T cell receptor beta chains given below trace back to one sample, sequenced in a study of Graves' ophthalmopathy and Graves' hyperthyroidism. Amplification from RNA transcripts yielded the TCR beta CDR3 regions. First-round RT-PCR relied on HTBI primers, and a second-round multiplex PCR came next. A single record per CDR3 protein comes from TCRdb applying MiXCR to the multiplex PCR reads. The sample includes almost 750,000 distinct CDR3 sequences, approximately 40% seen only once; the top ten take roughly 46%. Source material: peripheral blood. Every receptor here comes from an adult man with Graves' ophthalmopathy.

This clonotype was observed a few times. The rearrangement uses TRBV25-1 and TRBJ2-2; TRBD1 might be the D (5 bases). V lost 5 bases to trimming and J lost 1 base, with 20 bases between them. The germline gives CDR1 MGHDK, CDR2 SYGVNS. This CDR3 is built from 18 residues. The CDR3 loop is CASSYSKARTRNTGELFF. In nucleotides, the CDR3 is TGTGCCAGCAGTTACTCGAAAGCGCGGACACGGAACACCGGGGAGCTGTTTTTT. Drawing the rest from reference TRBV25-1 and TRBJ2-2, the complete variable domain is EADIYQTPRYLVIGTGKKITLECSQTMGHDKMYWYQQDPGMELHLIHYSYGVNSTEKGDLSSESTVSRIRTEHFPLTLESARPSHTSQYLCASSYSKARTRNTGELFFGEGSRLTVL.

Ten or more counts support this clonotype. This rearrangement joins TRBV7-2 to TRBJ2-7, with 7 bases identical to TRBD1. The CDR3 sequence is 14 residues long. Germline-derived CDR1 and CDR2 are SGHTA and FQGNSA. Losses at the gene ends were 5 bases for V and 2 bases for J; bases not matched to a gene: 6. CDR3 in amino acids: CASSSRQGTYEQYF. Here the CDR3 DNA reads TGTGCCAGCAGCAGTAGACAGGGAACCTACGAGCAGTACTTC. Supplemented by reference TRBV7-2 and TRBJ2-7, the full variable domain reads GAGVSQSPSNKVTEKGKDVELRCDPISGHTALYWYRQSLGQGLEFLIYFQGNSAPDKSGLPSDRFSAERTGGSVSTLTIQRTQQEDSAVYLCASSSRQGTYEQYFGPGTRLTVT.

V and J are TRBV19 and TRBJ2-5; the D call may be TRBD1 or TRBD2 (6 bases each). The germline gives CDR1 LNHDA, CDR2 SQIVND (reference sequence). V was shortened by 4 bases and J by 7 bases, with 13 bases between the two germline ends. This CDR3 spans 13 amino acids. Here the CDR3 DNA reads TGTGCCAGTAGTAACCCGGGGGCCGGGACCCAGTACTTC. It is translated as CASSNPGAGTQYF. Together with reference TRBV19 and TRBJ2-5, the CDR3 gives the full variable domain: DGGITQSPKYLFRKEGQNVTLSCEQNLNHDAMYWYRQDPGQGLRLIYYSQIVNDFQKGDIAEGYSVSREKKESFPLTVTSAQKNPTAFYLCASSNPGAGTQYFGPGTRLLVL.

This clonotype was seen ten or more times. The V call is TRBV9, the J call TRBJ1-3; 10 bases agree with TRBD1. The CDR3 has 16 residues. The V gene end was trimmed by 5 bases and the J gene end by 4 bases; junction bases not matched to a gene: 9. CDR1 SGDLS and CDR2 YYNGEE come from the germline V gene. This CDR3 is CASSRGPGQGGNTIYF. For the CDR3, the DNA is TGTGCCAGCAGTCGCGGACCGGGACAGGGGGGAAACACCATATATTTT.

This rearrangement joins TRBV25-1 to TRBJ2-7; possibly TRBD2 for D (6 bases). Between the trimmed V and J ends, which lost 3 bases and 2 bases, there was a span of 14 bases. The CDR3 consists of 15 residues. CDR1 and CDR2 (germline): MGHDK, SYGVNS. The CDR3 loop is CASSEGGAPAYEQYF. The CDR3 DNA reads TGTGCCAGCAGTGAGGGGGGAGCCCCAGCCTACGAGCAGTACTTC.

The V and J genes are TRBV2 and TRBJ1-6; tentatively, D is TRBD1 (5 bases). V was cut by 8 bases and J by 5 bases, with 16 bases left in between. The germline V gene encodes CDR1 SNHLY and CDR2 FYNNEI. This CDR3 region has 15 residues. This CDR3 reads CASSPQGSDNSPLHF. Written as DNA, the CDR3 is TGTGCCAGCTCACCCCAGGGTTCGGATAATTCACCCCTCCACTTT.

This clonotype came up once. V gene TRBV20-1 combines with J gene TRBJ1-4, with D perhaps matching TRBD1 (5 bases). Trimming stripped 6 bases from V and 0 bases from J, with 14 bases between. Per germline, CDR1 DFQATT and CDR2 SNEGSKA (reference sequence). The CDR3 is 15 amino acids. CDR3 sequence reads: CSARVRAATNEKLFF. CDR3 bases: TGCAGTGCGAGGGTCAGGGCTGCAACTAATGAAAAACTGTTTTTT.

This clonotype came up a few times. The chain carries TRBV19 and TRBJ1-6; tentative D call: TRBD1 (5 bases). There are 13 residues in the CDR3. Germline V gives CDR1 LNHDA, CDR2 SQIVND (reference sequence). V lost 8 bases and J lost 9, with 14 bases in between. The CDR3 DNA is TGTGCCAGTTCAGACAGATTGGGTTCACCCCTCCACTTT. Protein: CASSDRLGSPLHF.

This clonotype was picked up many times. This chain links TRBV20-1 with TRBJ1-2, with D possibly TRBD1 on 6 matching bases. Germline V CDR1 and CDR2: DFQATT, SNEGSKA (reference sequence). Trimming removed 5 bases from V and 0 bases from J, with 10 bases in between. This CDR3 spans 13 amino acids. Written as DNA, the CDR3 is TGCAGTGCTGAGGGACAAGCTAACTATGGCTACACCTTC. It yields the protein CSAEGQANYGYTF.

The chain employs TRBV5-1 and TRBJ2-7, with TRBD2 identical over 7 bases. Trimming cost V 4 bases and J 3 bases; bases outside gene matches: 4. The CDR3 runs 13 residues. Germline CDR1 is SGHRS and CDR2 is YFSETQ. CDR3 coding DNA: TGCGCCAGCAGCGGGGGGGACCACTACGAGCAGTACTTC. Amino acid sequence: CASSGGDHYEQYF.

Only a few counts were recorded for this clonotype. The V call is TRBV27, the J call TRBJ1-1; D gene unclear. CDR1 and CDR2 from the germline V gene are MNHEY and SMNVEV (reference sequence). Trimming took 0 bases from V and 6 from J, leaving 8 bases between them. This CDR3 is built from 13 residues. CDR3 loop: CASSLSGLAEAFF. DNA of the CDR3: TGTGCCAGCAGTTTATCAGGACTCGCTGAAGCTTTCTTT.

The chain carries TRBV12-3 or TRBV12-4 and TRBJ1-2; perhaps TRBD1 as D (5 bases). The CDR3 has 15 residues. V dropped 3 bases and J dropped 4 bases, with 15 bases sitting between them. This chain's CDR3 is CASSLRGSFPYGYTF. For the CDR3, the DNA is TGTGCCAGCAGTTTGAGGGGCAGCTTCCCCTATGGCTACACCTTC.

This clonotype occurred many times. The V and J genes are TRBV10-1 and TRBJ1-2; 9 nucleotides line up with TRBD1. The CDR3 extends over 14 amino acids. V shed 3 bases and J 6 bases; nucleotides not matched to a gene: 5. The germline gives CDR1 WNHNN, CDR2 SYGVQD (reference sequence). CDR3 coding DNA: TGCGCCAGCAGTGATTGGGACAGGGTAGATGGCTACACCTTC. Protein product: CASSDWDRVDGYTF.

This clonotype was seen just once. The CDR3 DNA follows: TGTGCCACCAGTGAGGCAGCCCTCCAAGAGACCCAGTACTTC. It yields the protein CATSEAALQETQYF. The chain joins TRBV24-1 to TRBJ2-5, with D unclear. Germline V CDR1 and CDR2: KGHDR, SFDVKD. Trimming left V 4 bases short and J 1 base short, with 9 bases between. This CDR3 has 14 residues.

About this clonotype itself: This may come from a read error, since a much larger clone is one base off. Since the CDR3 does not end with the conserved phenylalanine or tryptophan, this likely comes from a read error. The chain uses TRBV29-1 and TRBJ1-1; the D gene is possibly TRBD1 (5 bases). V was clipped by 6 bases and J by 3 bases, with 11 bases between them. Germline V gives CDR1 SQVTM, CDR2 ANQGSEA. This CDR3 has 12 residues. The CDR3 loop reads CSVGDRYTEAFL. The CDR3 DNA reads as TGCAGCGTGGGTGACAGATACACTGAAGCTTTCCTT.

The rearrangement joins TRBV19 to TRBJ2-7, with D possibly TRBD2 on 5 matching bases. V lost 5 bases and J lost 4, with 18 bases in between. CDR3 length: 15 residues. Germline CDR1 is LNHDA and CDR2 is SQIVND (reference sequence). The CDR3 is CASSPKWEKRYEQYF. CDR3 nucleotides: TGTGCCAGTAGTCCAAAGTGGGAGAAGCGTTACGAGCAGTACTTC. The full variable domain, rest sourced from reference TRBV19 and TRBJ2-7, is DGGITQSPKYLFRKEGQNVTLSCEQNLNHDAMYWYRQDPGQGLRLIYYSQIVNDFQKGDIAEGYSVSREKKESFPLTVTSAQKNPTAFYLCASSPKWEKRYEQYFGPGTRLTVT.

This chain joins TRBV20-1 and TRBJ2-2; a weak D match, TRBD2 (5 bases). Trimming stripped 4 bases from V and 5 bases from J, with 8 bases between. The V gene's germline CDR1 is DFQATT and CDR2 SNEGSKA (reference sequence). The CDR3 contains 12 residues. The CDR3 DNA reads TGCAGTGCTATACCGGGGACCGGGGAGCTGTTTTTT. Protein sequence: CSAIPGTGELFF.

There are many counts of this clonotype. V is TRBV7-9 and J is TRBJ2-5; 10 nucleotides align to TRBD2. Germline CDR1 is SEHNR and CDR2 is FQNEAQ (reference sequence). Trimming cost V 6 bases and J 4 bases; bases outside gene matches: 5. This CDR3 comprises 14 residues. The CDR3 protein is CASSLAGAGETQYF. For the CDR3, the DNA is TGTGCCAGCAGTCTAGCGGGAGCGGGAGAGACCCAGTACTTC.

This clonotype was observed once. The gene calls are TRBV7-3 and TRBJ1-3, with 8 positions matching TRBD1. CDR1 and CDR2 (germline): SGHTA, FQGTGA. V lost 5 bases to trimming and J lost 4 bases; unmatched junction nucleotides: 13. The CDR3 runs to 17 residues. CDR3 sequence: CASSPQRTGSRGNTIYF. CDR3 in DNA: TGTGCCAGCAGCCCCCAGAGGACAGGGTCGCGGGGAAACACCATATATTTT. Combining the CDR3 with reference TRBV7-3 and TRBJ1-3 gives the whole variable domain GAGVSQTPSNKVTEKGKYVELRCDPISGHTALYWYRQSLGQGPEFLIYFQGTGAADDSGLPNDRFFAVRPEGSVSTLKIQRTERGDSAVYLCASSPQRTGSRGNTIYFGEGSWLTVV.

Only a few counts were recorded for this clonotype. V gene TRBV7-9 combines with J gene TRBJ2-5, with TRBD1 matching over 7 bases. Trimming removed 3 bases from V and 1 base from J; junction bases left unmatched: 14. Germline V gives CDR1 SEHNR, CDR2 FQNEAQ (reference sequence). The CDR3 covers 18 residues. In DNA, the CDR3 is TGTGCCAGCAGCTTCCTCCGGACAGGCCACTCTTTCCAAGAGACCCAGTACTTC. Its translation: CASSFLRTGHSFQETQYF. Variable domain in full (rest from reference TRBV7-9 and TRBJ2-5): DTGVSQNPRHKITKRGQNVTFRCDPISEHNRLYWYRQTLGQGPEFLTYFQNEAQLEKSRLLSDRFSAERPKGSFSTLEIQRTEQGDSAMYLCASSFLRTGHSFQETQYFGPGTRLLVL.

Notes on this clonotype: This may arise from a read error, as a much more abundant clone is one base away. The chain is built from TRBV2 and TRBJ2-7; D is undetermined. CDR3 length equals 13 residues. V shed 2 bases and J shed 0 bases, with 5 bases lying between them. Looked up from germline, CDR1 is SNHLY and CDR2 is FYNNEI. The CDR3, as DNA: TGTGCCAGCAGTGAACTGCCCTCCTACGAGCAGTACTTC. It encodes CASSELPSYEQYF.

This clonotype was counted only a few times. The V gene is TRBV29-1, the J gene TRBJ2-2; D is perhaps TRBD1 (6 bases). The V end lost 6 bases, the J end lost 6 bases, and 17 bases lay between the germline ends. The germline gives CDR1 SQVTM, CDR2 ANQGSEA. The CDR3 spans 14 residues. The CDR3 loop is CSVKSSGESGELFF. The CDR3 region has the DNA TGCAGCGTCAAATCTTCAGGGGAATCCGGGGAGCTGTTTTTT.

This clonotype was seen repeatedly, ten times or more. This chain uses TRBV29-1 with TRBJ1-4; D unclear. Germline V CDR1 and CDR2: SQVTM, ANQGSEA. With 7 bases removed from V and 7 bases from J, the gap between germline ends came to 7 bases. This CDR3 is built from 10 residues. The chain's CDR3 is CSGYIEKLFF. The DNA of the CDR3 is TGCAGCGGGTACATTGAAAAACTGTTTTTT.

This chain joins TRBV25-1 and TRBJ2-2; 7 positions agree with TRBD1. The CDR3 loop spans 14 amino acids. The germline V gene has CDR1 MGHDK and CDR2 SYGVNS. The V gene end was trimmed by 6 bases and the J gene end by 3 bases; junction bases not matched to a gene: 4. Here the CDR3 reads CASRTGFDTGELFF. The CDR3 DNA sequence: TGTGCCAGCAGGACAGGGTTTGACACCGGGGAGCTGTTTTTT.

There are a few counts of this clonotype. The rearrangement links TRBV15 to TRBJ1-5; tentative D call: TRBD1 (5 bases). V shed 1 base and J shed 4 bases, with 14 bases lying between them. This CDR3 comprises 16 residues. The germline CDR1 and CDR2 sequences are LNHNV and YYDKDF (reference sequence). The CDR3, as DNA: TGTGCCACCAGCAGAGTTTTGGTCAGGGTTAATCAGCCCCAGCATTTT. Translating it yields CATSRVLVRVNQPQHF.